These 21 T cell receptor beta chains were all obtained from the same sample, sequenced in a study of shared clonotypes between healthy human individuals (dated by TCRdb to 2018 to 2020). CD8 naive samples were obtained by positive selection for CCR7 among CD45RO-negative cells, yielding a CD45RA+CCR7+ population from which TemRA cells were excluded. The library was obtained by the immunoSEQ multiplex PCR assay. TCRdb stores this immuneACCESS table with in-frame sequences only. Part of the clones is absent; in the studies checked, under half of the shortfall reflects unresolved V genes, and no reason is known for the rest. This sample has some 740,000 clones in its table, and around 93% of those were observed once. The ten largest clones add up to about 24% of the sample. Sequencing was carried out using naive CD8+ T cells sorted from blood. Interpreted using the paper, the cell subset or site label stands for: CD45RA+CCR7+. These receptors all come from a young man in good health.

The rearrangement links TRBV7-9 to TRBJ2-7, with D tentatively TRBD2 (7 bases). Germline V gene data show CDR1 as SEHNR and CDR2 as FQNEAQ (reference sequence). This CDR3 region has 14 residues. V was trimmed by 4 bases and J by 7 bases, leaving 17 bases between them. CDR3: CASSWGGGSPEQYF. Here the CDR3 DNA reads TGTGCCAGCAGCTGGGGCGGGGGCTCCCCAGAGCAGTACTTC.

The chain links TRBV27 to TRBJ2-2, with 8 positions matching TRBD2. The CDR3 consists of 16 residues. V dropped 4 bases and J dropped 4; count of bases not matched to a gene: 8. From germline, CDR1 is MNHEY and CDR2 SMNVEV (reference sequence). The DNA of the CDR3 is TGTGCCAGCAGTTCCCAACCGGGAGGGCCCACCGGGGAGCTGTTTTTT. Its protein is CASSSQPGGPTGELFF.

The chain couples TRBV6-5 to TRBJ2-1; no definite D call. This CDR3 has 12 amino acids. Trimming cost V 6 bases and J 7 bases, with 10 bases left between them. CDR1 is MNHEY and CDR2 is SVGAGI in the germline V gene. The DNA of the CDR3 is TGTGCCAGCAGCAAAACCACGAATGAGCAGTTCTTC. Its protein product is CASSKTTNEQFF.

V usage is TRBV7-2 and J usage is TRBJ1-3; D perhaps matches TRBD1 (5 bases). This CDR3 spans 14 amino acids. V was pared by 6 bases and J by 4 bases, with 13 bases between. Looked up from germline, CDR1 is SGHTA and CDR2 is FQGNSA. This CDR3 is CASRPGRSGNTIYF. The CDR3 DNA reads TGTGCCAGCAGACCAGGGCGATCAGGAAACACCATATATTTT.

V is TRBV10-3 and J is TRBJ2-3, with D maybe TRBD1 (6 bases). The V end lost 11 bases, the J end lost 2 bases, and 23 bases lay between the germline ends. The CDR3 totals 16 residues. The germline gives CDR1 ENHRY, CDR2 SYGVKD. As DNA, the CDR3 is TGTGCCGCAATCGGGGACAAGGGGCCTCTCACAGATACGCAGTATTTT. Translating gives CAAIGDKGPLTDTQYF.

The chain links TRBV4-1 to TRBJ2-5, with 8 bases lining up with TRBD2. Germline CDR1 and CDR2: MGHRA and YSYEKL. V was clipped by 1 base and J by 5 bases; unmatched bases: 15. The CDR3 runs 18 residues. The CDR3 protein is CASSQAIQTAGVIETQYF. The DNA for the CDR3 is TGCGCCAGCAGCCAAGCTATCCAGACAGCGGGAGTAATCGAGACCCAGTACTTC.

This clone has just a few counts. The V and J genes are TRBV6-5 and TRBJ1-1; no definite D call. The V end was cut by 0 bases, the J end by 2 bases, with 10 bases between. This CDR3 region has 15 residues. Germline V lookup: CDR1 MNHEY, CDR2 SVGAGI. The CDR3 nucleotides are TGTGCCAGCAGTTACTCGAGCAGCTCTAACACTGAAGCTTTCTTT. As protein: CASSYSSSSNTEAFF.

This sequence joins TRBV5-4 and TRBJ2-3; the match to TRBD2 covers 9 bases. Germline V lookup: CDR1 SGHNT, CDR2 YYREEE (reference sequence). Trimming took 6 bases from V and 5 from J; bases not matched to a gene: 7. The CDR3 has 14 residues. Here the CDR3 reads CASNAGGPGDTQYF. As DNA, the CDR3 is TGTGCCAGCAATGCGGGAGGGCCAGGAGATACGCAGTATTTT. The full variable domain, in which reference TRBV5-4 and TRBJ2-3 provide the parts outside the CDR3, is ETGVTQSPTHLIKTRGQQVTLRCSSQSGHNTVSWYQQALGQGPQFIFQYYREEENGRGNFPPRFSGLQFPNYSSELNVNALELDDSALYLCASNAGGPGDTQYFGPGTRLTVL.

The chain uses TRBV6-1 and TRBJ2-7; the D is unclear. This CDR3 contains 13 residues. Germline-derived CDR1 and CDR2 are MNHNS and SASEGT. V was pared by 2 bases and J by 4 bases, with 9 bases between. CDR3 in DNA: TGTGCCAGCAGTGAAATGGTGGTTTACGAGCAGTACTTC. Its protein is CASSEMVVYEQYF.

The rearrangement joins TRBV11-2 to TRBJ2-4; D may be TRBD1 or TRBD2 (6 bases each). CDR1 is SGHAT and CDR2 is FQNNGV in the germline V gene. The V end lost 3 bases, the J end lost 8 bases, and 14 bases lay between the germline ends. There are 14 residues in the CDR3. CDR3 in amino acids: CASSFSGAVHIQYF. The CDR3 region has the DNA TGTGCCAGCAGCTTTTCGGGGGCGGTTCACATTCAGTACTTC.

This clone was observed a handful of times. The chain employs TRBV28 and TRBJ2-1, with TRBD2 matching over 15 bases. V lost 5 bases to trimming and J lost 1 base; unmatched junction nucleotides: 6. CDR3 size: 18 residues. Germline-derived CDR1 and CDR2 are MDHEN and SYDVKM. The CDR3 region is CASSLGTSGRLSYNEQFF. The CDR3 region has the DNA TGTGCCAGCAGTCTGGGGACTAGCGGGAGGTTGTCCTACAATGAGCAGTTCTTC.

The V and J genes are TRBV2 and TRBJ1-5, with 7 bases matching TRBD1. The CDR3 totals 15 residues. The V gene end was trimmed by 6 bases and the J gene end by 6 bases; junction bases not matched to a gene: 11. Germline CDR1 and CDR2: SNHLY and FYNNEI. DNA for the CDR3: TGTGCCAGCAGCGTCGACAGGGCGGGGAGTCAGCCCCAGCATTTT. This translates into CASSVDRAGSQPQHF.

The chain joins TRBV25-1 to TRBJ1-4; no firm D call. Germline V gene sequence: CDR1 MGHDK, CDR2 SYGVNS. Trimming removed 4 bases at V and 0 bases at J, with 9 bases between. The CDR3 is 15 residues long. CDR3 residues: CASSGQNATNEKLFF. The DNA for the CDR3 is TGTGCCAGCAGTGGGCAGAATGCAACTAATGAAAAACTGTTTTTT.

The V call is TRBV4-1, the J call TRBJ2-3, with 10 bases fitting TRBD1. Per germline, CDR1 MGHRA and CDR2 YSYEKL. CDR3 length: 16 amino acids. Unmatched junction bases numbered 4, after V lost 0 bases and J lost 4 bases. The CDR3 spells CASSQDRTGGADTQYF. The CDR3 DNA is TGCGCCAGCAGCCAAGACCGGACAGGGGGTGCAGATACGCAGTATTTT.

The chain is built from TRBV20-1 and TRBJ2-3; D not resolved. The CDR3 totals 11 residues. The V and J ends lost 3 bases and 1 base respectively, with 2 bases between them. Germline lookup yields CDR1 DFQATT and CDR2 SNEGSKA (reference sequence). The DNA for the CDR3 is TGCAGTGCTAGCGGCACAGATACGCAGTATTTT. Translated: CSASGTDTQYF.

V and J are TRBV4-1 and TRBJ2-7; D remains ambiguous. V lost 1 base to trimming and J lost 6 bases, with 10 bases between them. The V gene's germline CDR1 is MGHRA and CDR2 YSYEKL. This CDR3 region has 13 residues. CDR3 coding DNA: TGCGCCAGCAGCCAAGGTGGTGCGGCCGAGCAGTACTTC. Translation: CASSQGGAAEQYF.

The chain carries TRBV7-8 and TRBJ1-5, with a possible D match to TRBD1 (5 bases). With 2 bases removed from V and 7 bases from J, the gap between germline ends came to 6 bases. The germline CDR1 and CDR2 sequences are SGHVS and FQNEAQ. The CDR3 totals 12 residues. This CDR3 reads CASSLWDQPQHF. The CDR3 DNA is TGTGCCAGCAGCTTATGGGACCAGCCCCAGCATTTT.

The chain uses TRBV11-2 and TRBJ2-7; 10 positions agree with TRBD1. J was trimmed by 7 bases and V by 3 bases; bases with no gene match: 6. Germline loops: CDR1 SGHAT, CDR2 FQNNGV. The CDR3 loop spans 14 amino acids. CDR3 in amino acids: CASSFRQGAREQYF. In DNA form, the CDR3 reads TGTGCCAGCAGCTTTAGACAGGGGGCGCGAGAGCAGTACTTC.

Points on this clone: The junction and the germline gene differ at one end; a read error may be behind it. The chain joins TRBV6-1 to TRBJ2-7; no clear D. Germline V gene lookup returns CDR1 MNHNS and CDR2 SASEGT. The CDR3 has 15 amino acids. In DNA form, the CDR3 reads TGTGCCAGCAGCGAAGGACCCAGGAGCTCCTACGAGCAGTACTTC. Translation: CASSEGPRSSYEQYF.

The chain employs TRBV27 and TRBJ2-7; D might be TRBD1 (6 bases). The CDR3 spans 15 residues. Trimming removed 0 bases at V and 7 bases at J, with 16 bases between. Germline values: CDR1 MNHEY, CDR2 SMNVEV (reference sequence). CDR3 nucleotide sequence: TGTGCCAGCAGTTTATCGAAGGGGGTCTGGCGGGAGCAGTACTTC. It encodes CASSLSKGVWREQYF.

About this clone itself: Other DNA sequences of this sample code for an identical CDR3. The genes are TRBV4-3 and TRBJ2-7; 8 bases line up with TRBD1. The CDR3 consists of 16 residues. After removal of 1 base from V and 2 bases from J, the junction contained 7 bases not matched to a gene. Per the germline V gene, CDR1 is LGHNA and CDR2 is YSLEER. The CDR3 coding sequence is TGCGCCAGCAGCCAAGGCACCGGGACAGGAACCTACGAGCAGTACTTC. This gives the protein CASSQGTGTGTYEQYF.